The entry that follows covers one T cell receptor (beta chain) sequence. Its matching antigen is unknown. This entry comes from a study of T cell responses to AZD1222 COVID-19 vaccine. On the study more broadly: Second doses that came at about 4 or about 12 weeks were put together. General observations from the study: The reported proportion of spike-specific TCRs targeting unmutated variant regions was nearly half. White British ancestry dominated among donors, who included more females, and clonal diversity was possibly underestimated.

Germline values: CDR1 MGHRA, CDR2 YSYEKL. V dropped 0 bases and J dropped 0; count of bases not matched to a gene: 9. This CDR3 comprises 19 residues. Profiling relied on immunoSEQ multiplex PCR, and the TCRdb table lists in-frame clones only, not all of them. The data show some 110,000 clones, with about 90% seen just once and around 1.7% held by the top ten. The sequences come from peripheral blood, collected on day 0 of AZD1222 vaccination. The source is an adult in good health. V and J are TRBV4-1 and TRBJ1-3, with 9 bases fitting TRBD1. CDR3 nucleotides: TGCGCCAGCAGCCAAGATATGCCGACAGGGGGTAACTCTGGAAACACCATATATTTT. Protein sequence: CASSQDMPTGGNSGNTIYF.